This T cell receptor beta chain stems from a study of shared clonotypes between healthy human individuals. Overall study: Plates per donor: three CD4 naive, three CD4 memory, two CD8 naive, one CD8 memory.

The CDR3 covers 13 residues. V shed 3 bases and J shed 4 bases, with 9 bases lying between them. Germline CDR1 MRHNA, CDR2 SNTAGT. Repertoires were generated with immunoSEQ multiplex PCR, while TCRdb's copy carries only in-frame clones and drops some. This table has about 2.4 million clones, approximately 94% appearing once. Recent acute infections and vaccinations were absent in the healthy HIV-negative adult donors. As regards this clone: Its antigen remains unidentified.

Study-wide results and caveats: Sampling covered blood only; tissue repertoires likely differ.

The sequenced sample was naive CD4+ T cells from PBMCs. The sample's subset: CD45RA+ positively selected. The rearrangement uses TRBV6-4 and TRBJ1-1; D gene unclear. This clonotype was sampled from a man between 18 and 35 years old in good health. Some clones in this sample may be carry-over from other donors' samples. The CDR3, as DNA: TGTGCCAGCAGTGAAGAGGTCTTCACTGAAGCTTTCTTT. Translation gives CASSEEVFTEAFF.